These 30 T cell receptor beta chains came from one sample sequenced in a study of T cell repertoires in cytomegalovirus infection. TCRdb itself ran the reads through MiXCR, one entry per CDR3 protein. The sample yields some 350,000 distinct CDR3 sequences, about 35% seen once. Antigens of these TCRs are unknown. Sequenced material: cultured PBMCs, taken from culture after CMV antigen stimulation. The receptors shown here come from a human donor in good health (CMV status not recorded). Some clones in this sample may be carry-over from other donors' samples.

V is TRBV11-3 and J is TRBJ1-3; tentative D call: TRBD1 (6 bases). The germline CDR1 and CDR2 sequences are SGHNT and YENEEA. V was pared by 8 bases and J by 0 bases, with 17 bases between. This CDR3 comprises 16 residues. The DNA of the CDR3 is TGTGCCAGCCAGCGAGGGGGAGGACACTCTGGAAACACCATATATTTT. Its translation: CASQRGGGHSGNTIYF.

The chain has TRBV9 and TRBJ2-5, with 13 bases lining up with TRBD2. The CDR3 has 16 amino acids. Germline V lookup: CDR1 SGDLS, CDR2 YYNGEE. Trimming took 4 bases from V and 1 from J; bases not matched to a gene: 4. The CDR3 loop reads CASSIGTSGAQETQYF. Here the CDR3 DNA reads TGTGCCAGCAGCATTGGGACTAGCGGGGCCCAAGAGACCCAGTACTTC.

This chain joins TRBV6-2 or TRBV6-3 and TRBJ2-3; possibly TRBD2 for D (6 bases). CDR3 size: 16 residues. CDR1 and CDR2 from the germline V gene are MNHEY and SVGEGT. The V end lost 1 base, the J end lost 3 bases, and 14 bases lay between the germline ends. The DNA of the CDR3 is TGTGCCAGCAGTTACTTTGGGGGAGGAGGGACAGATACGCAGTATTTT. Translation: CASSYFGGGGTDTQYF.

This sequence joins TRBV4-1 and TRBJ2-3; 15 nucleotides line up with TRBD2. The CDR3 consists of 18 residues. Per germline, CDR1 MGHRA and CDR2 YSYEKL. After removal of 4 bases from V and 4 bases from J, the junction contained 9 bases not matched to a gene. The CDR3 loop is CASSLILGLAGGSDTQYF. The CDR3 DNA reads TGCGCCAGCAGCCTTATCTTGGGACTAGCGGGAGGATCAGATACGCAGTATTTT.

Here the CDR3 reads CASSQGDRSKDQPQHF. In DNA form, the CDR3 reads TGCGCCAGCAGCCAAGGGGACAGGAGCAAAGATCAGCCCCAGCATTTT. The rearrangement uses TRBV4-1 and TRBJ1-5; 8 nucleotides agree with TRBD1. The germline CDR1 and CDR2 sequences are MGHRA and YSYEKL. The CDR3 spans 16 residues. Germline trimming cut 1 base from V and 5 bases from J; bases unmatched to any gene: 7.

This clonotype was counted many times. This chain joins TRBV7-8 and TRBJ2-5; D not resolved. This CDR3 comprises 16 residues. From germline, CDR1 is SGHVS and CDR2 FQNEAQ. The germline V and J ends were trimmed by 3 bases and 2 bases, with 16 bases remaining between them. The CDR3 nucleotides read TGTGCCAGCAGCTTTAGGCGGTTCAGGAGTCAAGAGACCCAGTACTTC. Residues: CASSFRRFRSQETQYF.

This clonotype was seen a handful of times. The V and J genes are TRBV7-2 and TRBJ2-7, with 7 bases that match TRBD2. J was trimmed by 2 bases and V by 4 bases; bases with no gene match: 5. Germline V gene lookup returns CDR1 SGHTA and CDR2 FQGNSA. CDR3 length equals 14 residues. The CDR3 region has the DNA TGTGCCAGCAGCTCTCAGCGGGGTACCTACGAGCAGTACTTC. It encodes CASSSQRGTYEQYF.

This clonotype turned up a few times. The chain joins TRBV7-9 to TRBJ2-1; 8 bases fit TRBD1. The germline V gene encodes CDR1 SEHNR and CDR2 FQNEAQ (reference sequence). The CDR3 is made up of 20 amino acids. Losses at the gene ends were 1 base for V and 0 bases for J; bases not matched to a gene: 14. The CDR3: CASSLVSLQGALLSYNEQFF. The CDR3 DNA reads TGTGCCAGCAGCTTAGTTTCGCTGCAGGGGGCTCTCCTCTCCTACAATGAGCAGTTCTTC.

This clonotype has a handful of counts. The genes are TRBV10-3 and TRBJ2-5; 7 bases are a match to TRBD1. The trim removed 6 bases at V and 3 bases at J, leaving 4 bases unmatched. CDR1 ENHRY and CDR2 SYGVKD come from the germline V gene. The CDR3 runs 13 residues. The CDR3 nucleotides read TGTGCCATCAGAAAGCAGGGGGAAGAGACCCAGTACTTC. Translation gives CAIRKQGEETQYF.

V usage is TRBV29-1 and J usage is TRBJ1-1, with a possible D match to TRBD1 (5 bases). Germline CDR1 is SQVTM and CDR2 is ANQGSEA. The CDR3 is 14 residues long. The ends were cut back, 6 bases at V and 0 bases at J, with 14 bases in the middle. CDR3 loop: CSVDGTALNTEAFF. The CDR3 DNA reads TGCAGCGTGGACGGGACGGCCTTGAACACTGAAGCTTTCTTT.

The sample holds many counts of this clonotype. The chain is built from TRBV7-8 and TRBJ2-7; D uncertain. The V end lost 2 bases, the J end lost 6 bases, and 14 bases lay between the germline ends. There are 14 residues in the CDR3. Germline V gene data show CDR1 as SGHVS and CDR2 as FQNEAQ. DNA for the CDR3: TGTGCCAGCAGCTTAACCCGGGTGGATATCGAGCAGTACTTC. Translation gives CASSLTRVDIEQYF.

Many counts were recorded for this clonotype. The chain joins TRBV12-3 or TRBV12-4 to TRBJ2-5, with a possible D match to TRBD1 (5 bases). The CDR3 has 13 amino acids. The V and J ends lost 5 bases and 1 base respectively, with 8 bases between them. CDR3 amino acids: CASSRQLQETQYF. The CDR3 DNA is TGTGCCAGCAGTAGACAGCTCCAAGAGACCCAGTACTTC.

The chain joins TRBV27 to TRBJ2-7; 7 bases are a match to TRBD1. CDR1 is MNHEY and CDR2 is SMNVEV in the germline V gene (reference sequence). V shed 5 bases, J shed 2 bases, and the junction held 21 bases outside the gene matches. The CDR3 is made up of 19 amino acids. CDR3 coding DNA: TGTGCCAGCAGTCCACTGACAGGGTGGCGTGTGGATCTGACCTACGAGCAGTACTTC. Encoded protein: CASSPLTGWRVDLTYEQYF.

The genes are TRBV3-1 and TRBJ1-6; no reliable D call. V was clipped by 6 bases and J by 5 bases, with 8 bases between them. Looked up from germline, CDR1 is LGHDT and CDR2 is YNNKEL (reference sequence). The CDR3 runs 13 residues. Here the CDR3 reads CASRDVNNSPLHF. The CDR3 nucleotides are TGTGCCAGCAGGGACGTTAATAATTCACCCCTCCACTTT.

This chain joins TRBV7-9 and TRBJ2-5; TRBD1 aligns across 7 bases. The CDR3 runs 14 residues. Germline V gives CDR1 SEHNR, CDR2 FQNEAQ (reference sequence). The ends lost 5 bases at V and 2 bases at J; junction bases unmatched: 5. The CDR3 nucleotides are TGTGCCAGCAGCCAGGACAGGTTACAAGAGACCCAGTACTTC. As protein: CASSQDRLQETQYF.

The gene calls are TRBV19 and TRBJ2-6, with D unclear. The CDR3 is 16 amino acids. Per the germline V gene, CDR1 is LNHDA and CDR2 is SQIVND (reference sequence). V was pared by 2 bases and J by 1 base, with 9 bases between. CDR3 nucleotide sequence: TGTGCCAGTAGTATAATCGAACCATCTGGGGCCAACGTCCTGACTTTC. Translation gives CASSIIEPSGANVLTF.

The CDR3 region is CASSLGWGHETNYGYTF. CDR3 DNA: TGTGCCAGCAGCTTAGGGTGGGGGCATGAAACTAACTATGGCTACACCTTC. The chain joins TRBV11-2 to TRBJ1-2, with D possibly TRBD1 on 6 matching bases. CDR1 is SGHAT, CDR2 FQNNGV, per germline. Trimming took off 1 base at V and 0 bases at J, with 15 bases between the two ends. CDR3 size: 17 residues.

This chain joins TRBV7-2 and TRBJ1-5, with TRBD1 as a possible D gene (6 bases). Germline CDR1 SGHTA, CDR2 FQGNSA. V was clipped by 5 bases and J by 6 bases, with 8 bases between them. CDR3 length: 12 amino acids. Here the CDR3 reads CASSRDIQPQHF. In DNA, the CDR3 is TGTGCCAGCAGCCGGGACATTCAGCCCCAGCATTTT. Using reference TRBV7-2 and TRBJ1-5 for the parts outside the CDR3, the full variable domain is GAGVSQSPSNKVTEKGKDVELRCDPISGHTALYWYRQSLGQGLEFLIYFQGNSAPDKSGLPSDRFSAERTGGSVSTLTIQRTQQEDSAVYLCASSRDIQPQHFGDGTRLSIL.

J is TRBJ2-7 and V is TRBV4-1, with TRBD2 matching 8 bases. Germline V CDR1 and CDR2: MGHRA, YSYEKL. V dropped 0 bases and J dropped 5; count of bases not matched to a gene: 6. The CDR3 is 15 residues long. The chain's CDR3 is CASSQEVSGSDEQYV. The CDR3 bases are TGCGCCAGCAGCCAAGAGGTCAGCGGGAGCGACGAGCAGTACGTC.

The chain carries TRBV14 and TRBJ2-1, with 12 positions matching TRBD1. This CDR3 is 16 amino acids long. J gave up 7 bases and V 0 bases, and 4 bases lay outside the gene matches. Germline V lookup: CDR1 SGHDN, CDR2 FVKESK. The CDR3 DNA reads as TGTGCCAGCAGCCAAGAGGGACAGGGGGCATTGAATGAGCAGTTCTTC. Residues: CASSQEGQGALNEQFF.

The chain uses TRBV12-3 or TRBV12-4 and TRBJ1-1, with 7 bases aligning to TRBD1. V was clipped by 3 bases and J by 4 bases; unmatched bases: 5. The CDR3 runs to 14 residues. CDR3 sequence (DNA): TGTGCCAGCAGTTTTGAGGGGGCGGGCACTGAAGCTTTCTTT. Its protein is CASSFEGAGTEAFF.

The rearrangement uses TRBV12-3 or TRBV12-4 and TRBJ1-3; perhaps TRBD1 as D (6 bases). The CDR3 length is 16 residues. Trimming shortened V by 2 bases and J by 7 bases, and 18 bases separated the two germline ends. DNA of the CDR3: TGTGCCAGCAGTTTATACCCGACAGGAGATGGGAACACCATATATTTT. Its translation: CASSLYPTGDGNTIYF.

The chain employs TRBV19 and TRBJ2-1; no reliable D call. Between the trimmed V and J ends, which lost 1 base and 2 bases, there was a span of 15 bases. CDR3 size: 17 residues. From germline, CDR1 is LNHDA and CDR2 SQIVND (reference sequence). CDR3: CASSIVPNSPPYNEQFF. CDR3 nucleotides: TGTGCCAGTAGTATAGTCCCCAATTCTCCCCCCTACAATGAGCAGTTCTTC.

The chain links TRBV12-5 to TRBJ1-5; D uncertain. Germline V gene sequence: CDR1 LGHNT, CDR2 FRNRAP. This CDR3 is 12 amino acids long. Trimming removed 1 base from V and 3 bases from J, with 1 base in between. As DNA, the CDR3 is TGTGCTAGTGGTTTGGACAATCAGCCCCAGCATTTT. It codes for CASGLDNQPQHF.

This clonotype has just a few counts. The chain recombines TRBV7-3 with TRBJ2-1, with unresolved D. The V and J ends lost 4 bases and 5 bases respectively, with 9 bases between them. This CDR3 has 13 residues. Germline values: CDR1 SGHTA, CDR2 FQGTGA. CDR3 in DNA: TGTGCCAGCAGCTCCAACAACGACAATGAGCAGTTCTTC. It translates to CASSSNNDNEQFF.

The chain uses TRBV10-3 and TRBJ2-6, with D perhaps TRBD1 (5 bases). Germline V lookup: CDR1 ENHRY, CDR2 SYGVKD. There are 13 residues in the CDR3. V dropped 7 bases and J dropped 2 bases, with 6 bases sitting between them. CDR3 DNA sequence: TGTGCCATCACCAGGGCTGGGGCCAACGTCCTGACTTTC. It translates to CAITRAGANVLTF.

For this clonotype: The CDR3 does not end in the conserved phenylalanine or tryptophan, so this is likely a read error. This chain uses TRBV4-1 with TRBJ1-5; D is ambiguous. CDR3 length: 15 residues. The germline CDR1 and CDR2 sequences are MGHRA and YSYEKL. V was clipped by 0 bases and J by 7 bases, with 13 bases between them. The CDR3 loop reads CASSQERVFLQPQHL. CDR3 nucleotides: TGCGCCAGCAGCCAAGAACGCGTTTTTTTGCAGCCCCAGCATTTG.

The chain is built from TRBV6-2 or TRBV6-3 and TRBJ2-5; 10 bases line up with TRBD2. The germline V gene encodes CDR1 MNHEY and CDR2 SVGEGT. This CDR3 has 15 amino acids. V lost 7 bases to trimming and J lost 1 base; unmatched junction nucleotides: 6. CDR3 protein: CASTPAGGLQETQYF. In nucleotides, the CDR3 is TGTGCCAGCACCCCAGCGGGAGGGCTCCAAGAGACCCAGTACTTC.

This clonotype occurred a few times. This rearrangement joins TRBV10-3 to TRBJ2-3, with D perhaps TRBD1 (5 bases). The CDR3 covers 16 residues. Germline V lookup: CDR1 ENHRY, CDR2 SYGVKD. Trimming pared 3 bases from V and 3 bases from J, leaving 16 bases between. CDR3 loop: CAISDQGRRSTDTQYF. The CDR3 DNA is TGTGCCATCAGTGATCAGGGCAGGCGGTCGACAGATACGCAGTATTTT.

This clonotype came up many times. V is TRBV7-6 and J is TRBJ2-1; TRBD2 agrees at 9 bases. The CDR3 extends over 15 amino acids. The ends lost 3 bases at V and 6 bases at J; junction bases unmatched: 6. Per germline, CDR1 SGHVS and CDR2 FNYEAQ. The CDR3 DNA reads TGTGCCAGCAGCTTGGGTAGCGGGAGTTCCAATGAGCAGTTCTTC. This translates into CASSLGSGSSNEQFF.